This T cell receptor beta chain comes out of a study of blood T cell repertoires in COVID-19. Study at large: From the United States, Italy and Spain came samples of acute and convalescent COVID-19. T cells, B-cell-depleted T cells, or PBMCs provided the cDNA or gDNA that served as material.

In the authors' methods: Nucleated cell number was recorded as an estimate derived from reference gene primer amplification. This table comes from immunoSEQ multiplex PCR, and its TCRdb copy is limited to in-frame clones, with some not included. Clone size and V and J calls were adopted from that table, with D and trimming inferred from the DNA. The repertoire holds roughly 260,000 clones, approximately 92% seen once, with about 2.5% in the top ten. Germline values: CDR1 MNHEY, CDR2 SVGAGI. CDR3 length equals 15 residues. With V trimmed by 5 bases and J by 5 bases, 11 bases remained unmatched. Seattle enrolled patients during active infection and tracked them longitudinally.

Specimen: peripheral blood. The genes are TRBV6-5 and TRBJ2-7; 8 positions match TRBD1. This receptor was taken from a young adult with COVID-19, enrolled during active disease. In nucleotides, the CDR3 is TGTGCCAGCAGTCCGAAGGACAGGGAAGGAGACGAGCAGTACTTC. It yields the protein CASSPKDREGDEQYF.